The 18 T cell receptor beta chains below all came from one sample that was sequenced in a study of cytomegalovirus exposure and HLA in healthy donors. With 60 Vbeta and 13 Jbeta primers, the PCR was carried out. Only in-frame clones appear in the TCRdb table, and some are missing; sequencing was by immunoSEQ multiplex PCR. The sample has about 120,000 clones; 70% to 85% are singletons. The sequencing sample was made of PBMCs. These receptor sequences come from a woman in her forties or fifties in good health and CMV-seropositive.

V usage is TRBV11-3 and J usage is TRBJ2-7; tentatively, D is TRBD1 (5 bases). This CDR3 spans 12 amino acids. Germline V lookup: CDR1 SGHNT, CDR2 YENEEA. V gave up 4 bases and J gave up 9 bases, with 13 bases separating them. CDR3 sequence: CASSSHRGPQYF. CDR3 nucleotide sequence: TGTGCCAGCAGCTCCCATAGGGGTCCGCAGTACTTC.

This chain uses TRBV19 with TRBJ2-5, with 10 bases fitting TRBD1. CDR1 is LNHDA, CDR2 SQIVND, per germline (reference sequence). Unmatched junction bases numbered 8, after V lost 3 bases and J lost 7 bases. This CDR3 is 15 amino acids long. The CDR3 loop is CASSMGDRGQWTQYF. CDR3 DNA sequence: TGTGCCAGTAGTATGGGTGACAGGGGGCAATGGACCCAGTACTTC. Full variable domain (rest looked up from reference TRBV19 and TRBJ2-5): DGGITQSPKYLFRKEGQNVTLSCEQNLNHDAMYWYRQDPGQGLRLIYYSQIVNDFQKGDIAEGYSVSREKKESFPLTVTSAQKNPTAFYLCASSMGDRGQWTQYFGPGTRLLVL.

This chain links TRBV2 with TRBJ1-3; maybe TRBD1 (6 bases). Trimming shortened V by 3 bases and J by 10 bases, and 7 bases separated the two germline ends. This CDR3 has 11 amino acids. The germline CDR1 and CDR2 sequences are SNHLY and FYNNEI. The CDR3: CASSEQGTIYF. CDR3 nucleotide sequence: TGTGCCAGCAGTGAGCAGGGGACCATATATTTT.

The genes are TRBV19 and TRBJ2-5, with 7 nucleotides matching TRBD2. CDR1 is LNHDA, CDR2 SQIVND, per germline (reference sequence). Trimming at V came to 3 bases and at J to 5 bases, leaving 3 bases not matched to a gene. The CDR3 loop spans 13 amino acids. CDR3 DNA: TGTGCCAGTAGTATGGGGGGGATGGAGACCCAGTACTTC. This codes for CASSMGGMETQYF. Based on the CDR3 plus reference TRBV19 and TRBJ2-5, the full variable domain is DGGITQSPKYLFRKEGQNVTLSCEQNLNHDAMYWYRQDPGQGLRLIYYSQIVNDFQKGDIAEGYSVSREKKESFPLTVTSAQKNPTAFYLCASSMGGMETQYFGPGTRLLVL.

V and J are TRBV7-9 and TRBJ2-7; unclear D gene. The CDR3 is 14 residues long. The V gene lost 1 base and the J gene lost 0 bases, with 7 bases spanning the gap. Looked up from germline, CDR1 is SEHNR and CDR2 is FQNEAQ (reference sequence). CDR3 residues: CASSLESVSYEQYF. CDR3 nucleotide sequence: TGTGCCAGCAGCTTAGAGTCGGTCTCCTACGAGCAGTACTTC.

V gene TRBV30 combines with J gene TRBJ1-5; TRBD1 agrees at 7 bases. CDR3 length equals 16 residues. Germline V gives CDR1 GTSNPN, CDR2 SVGIG (reference sequence). With 1 base clipped from V and 1 base from J, the junction kept 7 bases outside the gene matches. DNA for the CDR3: TGTGCCTGGAGTGCCAGACGGGACAGCAGCAATCAGCCCCAGCATTTT. It codes for CAWSARRDSSNQPQHF.

The count of this clone is one. The CDR3 region has the DNA TGTGCCAGCTCACCCGGGAGCGATCAGCCCCAGCATTTT. Its protein product is CASSPGSDQPQHF. This chain links TRBV18 with TRBJ1-5; no firm D call. Trimming cost V 3 bases and J 5 bases, with 8 bases left between them. The CDR3 is made up of 13 amino acids. Germline V gene data show CDR1 as KGHSH and CDR2 as LQKENI.

This clone was found once. The J gene is TRBJ1-2, the V gene TRBV4-2; no clear D. Germline V gene lookup returns CDR1 LGHNA and CDR2 YNFKEQ. The CDR3 runs 16 residues. Trimming removed 1 base from V and 0 bases from J, with 12 bases in between. For the CDR3, the DNA is TGTGCCAGCAGCCAAGGGGAGTTATCGGCTAACTATGGCTACACCTTC. Protein product: CASSQGELSANYGYTF.

This chain connects TRBV18 to TRBJ2-7; tentative D call: TRBD2 (6 bases). This CDR3 has 15 amino acids. The ends were cut back, 0 bases at V and 3 bases at J, with 12 bases in the middle. CDR1 KGHSH and CDR2 LQKENI come from the germline V gene. CDR3 amino acids: CASSPPSGNFYEQYF. CDR3 sequence (DNA): TGTGCCAGCTCACCACCTAGCGGCAACTTCTACGAGCAGTACTTC.

The V call is TRBV5-1, the J call TRBJ2-3; 8 bases are a match to TRBD2. Germline-derived CDR1 and CDR2 are SGHRS and YFSETQ. Trimming took 7 bases from V and 5 from J; bases not matched to a gene: 9. This CDR3 has 14 residues. The CDR3 DNA sequence: TGCGCCAGCGAGAACGGGGGGGCCCAAGATACGCAGTATTTT. Encoded protein: CASENGGAQDTQYF.

The rearrangement uses TRBV11-1 and TRBJ1-1; D is unclear. Trimming removed 5 bases from V and 2 bases from J, with 9 bases in between. This CDR3 contains 13 residues. CDR1 and CDR2 (germline): SGHAT, FQDESV (reference sequence). In nucleotides, the CDR3 is TGTGCCAGCAGCGTAACAGATAACACTGAAGCTTTCTTT. It codes for CASSVTDNTEAFF.

This clone turned up a few times. The chain joins TRBV28 to TRBJ1-4; tentative D call: TRBD1 (5 bases). The CDR3 length is 11 residues. Germline CDR1 MDHEN, CDR2 SYDVKM. The CDR3 DNA sequence: TGTGTGACAGCTGAGAATGAAAAACTGTTTTTT. Its translation is CVTAENEKLFF.

The rearrangement joins TRBV14 to TRBJ1-4; the D gene is possibly TRBD1 (6 bases). The V end was cut by 3 bases, the J end by 8 bases, with 10 bases between. CDR1 is SGHDN and CDR2 is FVKESK in the germline V gene. This CDR3 comprises 13 residues. The CDR3 loop reads CASSQARGEKLFF. CDR3 sequence (DNA): TGTGCCAGCAGCCAGGCAAGGGGGGAAAAACTGTTTTTT.

This chain uses TRBV7-9 with TRBJ2-7, with 7 nucleotides matching TRBD2. With V trimmed by 5 bases and J by 0 bases, 10 bases remained unmatched. This CDR3 has 16 residues. Germline V lookup: CDR1 SEHNR, CDR2 FQNEAQ (reference sequence). This chain's CDR3 is CASSPLGGTTSYEQYF. In DNA, the CDR3 is TGTGCCAGCAGCCCCTTGGGCGGGACTACCTCCTACGAGCAGTACTTC.

The V and J genes are TRBV5-1 and TRBJ2-7, with TRBD1 identical over 7 bases. The CDR3 contains 14 residues. V shed 4 bases, J shed 2 bases, and the junction held 6 bases outside the gene matches. Germline CDR1 and CDR2: SGHRS and YFSETQ. In nucleotides, the CDR3 is TGCGCCAGCAGCGCCGGGACAGCGACCTACGAGCAGTACTTC. It codes for CASSAGTATYEQYF.

The chain links TRBV29-1 to TRBJ1-2, with D perhaps matching TRBD1 (6 bases). Trimming cost V 7 bases and J 4 bases, with 19 bases left between them. Germline lookup yields CDR1 SQVTM and CDR2 ANQGSEA. The CDR3 is 14 amino acids. In nucleotides, the CDR3 is TGCAGCGCTCCGACAGGACCCGGTGGCTATGGCTACACCTTC. The encoded protein is CSAPTGPGGYGYTF. Looking up the rest from reference TRBV29-1 and TRBJ1-2 gives the full variable domain: SAVISQKPSRDICQRGTSLTIQCQVDSQVTMMFWYRQQPGQSLTLIATANQGSEATYESGFVIDKFPISRPNLTFSTLTVSNMSPEDSSIYLCSAPTGPGGYGYTFGSGTRLTVV.

This clone has a handful of counts. The chain recombines TRBV2 with TRBJ1-1; D gene uncertain. This CDR3 region has 13 residues. Trimming took 4 bases from V and 0 from J, leaving 6 bases between them. From germline, CDR1 is SNHLY and CDR2 FYNNEI. The CDR3 sequence: CASSGQMNTEAFF. DNA for the CDR3: TGTGCCAGCAGTGGGCAGATGAACACTGAAGCTTTCTTT.

This chain uses TRBV4-2 with TRBJ2-1, with 12 bases that match TRBD2. The CDR3 is 16 residues long. Losses at the gene ends were 5 bases for V and 4 bases for J; bases not matched to a gene: 6. Germline V gene lookup returns CDR1 LGHNA and CDR2 YNFKEQ. DNA for the CDR3: TGTGCCAGCAGCTCTAGCGGGAGGGACTTATACAATGAGCAGTTCTTC. It specifies CASSSSGRDLYNEQFF.